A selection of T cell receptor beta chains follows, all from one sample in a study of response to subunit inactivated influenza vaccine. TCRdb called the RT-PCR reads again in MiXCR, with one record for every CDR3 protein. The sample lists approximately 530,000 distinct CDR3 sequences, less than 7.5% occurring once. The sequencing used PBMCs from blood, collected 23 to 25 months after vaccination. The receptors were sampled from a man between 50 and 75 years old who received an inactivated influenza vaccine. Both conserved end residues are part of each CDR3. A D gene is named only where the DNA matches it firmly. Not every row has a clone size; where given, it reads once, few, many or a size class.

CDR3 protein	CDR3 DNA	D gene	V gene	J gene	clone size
CASSNRDTGSYEQYF	TGCGCCAGCAGCAACCGGGACACGGGTTCCTACGAGCAGTACTTC	NA	TRBV5-1	TRBJ2-7	many
CSARLREYGETQYF	TGCAGTGCTAGACTCCGGGAGTATGGGGAGACCCAGTACTTC	NA	TRBV20-1	TRBJ2-5	NA
CASSRSLAGGSSYEQYF	TGTGCCAGCTCACGCTCCCTAGCGGGGGGGAGCTCCTACGAGCAGTACTTC	TRBD2	TRBV18	TRBJ2-7	few
CASSLSAYNEQFF	TGTGCCAGCAGTTTATCTGCCTACAATGAGCAGTTCTTC	NA	TRBV27	TRBJ2-1	many
CASSQFAGYGYTF	TGTGCCAGCAGCCAATTTGCTGGCTATGGCTACACCTTC	NA	TRBV4-2	TRBJ1-2	NA
CASSLGLLLTHLPTDTQYF	TGTGCCAGCAGCTTAGGACTACTCCTTACTCACCTTCCCACAGATACGCAGTATTTT	NA	TRBV11-2	TRBJ2-3	few
CAISVRGSSYEQYF	TGTGCCATCAGTGTTAGGGGAAGCTCCTACGAGCAGTACTTC	NA	TRBV10-3	TRBJ2-7	NA
CCARDRRQQPGEQYF	TGCTGTGCTAGAGATCGCCGACAGCAGCCCGGCGAGCAGTACTTC	NA	TRBV20-1	TRBJ2-7	NA
CASSRQGPQYF	TGTGCCAGCAGTCGACAGGGTCCCCAGTACTTC	TRBD1	TRBV7-2	TRBJ2-5	few
CASSQGLADGYNEQFF	TGTGCCAGCAGCCAAGGGTTAGCGGATGGATACAATGAGCAGTTCTTC	NA	TRBV4-2	TRBJ2-1	many
CASSLDPDPYEQYF	TGTGCCAGCAGCTTAGATCCGGACCCCTACGAGCAGTACTTC	NA	TRBV7-8	TRBJ2-7	NA
CCARGRKAGKGTDTQYF	TGCTGTGCTAGAGGCCGAAAAGCGGGAAAGGGGACAGATACGCAGTATTTT	TRBD2	TRBV20-1	TRBJ2-3	few
CASSYGQENSPLHF	TGTGCCAGCAGTTACGGACAGGAGAATTCACCCCTCCACTTT	TRBD1	TRBV6-2/TRBV6-3	TRBJ1-6	few
CASSLAPGSSYNEQFF	TGTGCCAGCAGCTTGGCGCCAGGGAGCTCCTACAATGAGCAGTTCTTC	NA	TRBV5-5	TRBJ2-1	many
CASSIVGVSGRGNQPQHF	TGTGCCAGTAGTATAGTTGGAGTTTCCGGGCGGGGCAATCAGCCCCAGCATTTT	NA	TRBV19	TRBJ1-5	NA
CASSESVIGTLRLQPQHF	TGTGCCAGCAGCGAAAGCGTCATAGGCACTTTAAGGCTTCAGCCCCAGCATTTT	NA	TRBV3-1	TRBJ1-5	NA
CASSPGRSAGNTIYF	TGTGCCAGCAGCCCGGGCCGCTCGGCTGGAAACACCATATATTTT	NA	TRBV5-6	TRBJ1-3	NA
CATQEVQGLAGVGEQFF	TGTGCCACCCAGGAGGTACAGGGACTAGCGGGAGTTGGTGAGCAGTTCTTC	TRBD2	TRBV10-3	TRBJ2-1	NA
CASSLKGATGSGRIEQYF	TGCGCCAGCAGCTTGAAAGGGGCCACAGGGAGTGGGAGGATCGAGCAGTACTTC	NA	TRBV5-1	TRBJ2-7	many
CASTGGVFSGANVLTF	TGTGCCAGCACCGGAGGTGTTTTCTCTGGGGCCAACGTCCTGACTTTC	NA	TRBV12-3/TRBV12-4	TRBJ2-6	few
CSAVPGQGVNEQFF	TGCAGTGCTGTACCGGGACAGGGGGTTAATGAGCAGTTCTTC	TRBD1	TRBV20-1	TRBJ2-1	few
CASSLTEGVTDTQYF	TGCGCCAGCAGCTTGACCGAAGGGGTAACAGATACGCAGTATTTT	NA	TRBV5-1	TRBJ2-3	NA
CASSDWGRQFF	TGTGCCAGCAGTGATTGGGGTAGGCAGTTCTTC	NA	TRBV25-1	TRBJ2-1	few
CASSLRQGRAGELFF	TGCGCCAGCAGCTTGAGGCAGGGTCGGGCCGGGGAGCTGTTTTTT	NA	TRBV5-1	TRBJ2-2	NA
CASSVADSGGLYTQYF	TGTGCCAGCAGCGTAGCTGATAGCGGGGGGTTGTATACGCAGTATTTT	TRBD2	TRBV9	TRBJ2-3	few
CASSGGSGRELFF	TGTGCCAGCAGCGGAGGTAGCGGCAGGGAGCTGTTTTTT	NA	TRBV12-3/TRBV12-4	TRBJ2-2	NA
CASSPGHMNTEAFF	TGTGCCAGCAGCCCGGGACATATGAACACTGAAGCTTTCTTT	NA	TRBV14	TRBJ1-1	many
CASSYTGVTGEQYF	TGTGCCAGCAGTTACACGGGGGTAACCGGTGAGCAGTACTTC	NA	TRBV6-2/TRBV6-3	TRBJ2-7	many
CASSLAAGPYNEQFF	TGCGCCAGCAGCTTGGCGGCAGGGCCCTACAATGAGCAGTTCTTC	NA	TRBV5-1	TRBJ2-1	many
CAIRDAGSGNTIYF	TGTGCCATCCGCGACGCAGGGTCTGGAAACACCATATATTTT	NA	TRBV10-3	TRBJ1-3	NA
CAISEAGRRNTEAFF	TGTGCCATCAGTGAAGCAGGGAGGCGGAACACTGAAGCTTTCTTT	NA	TRBV10-3	TRBJ1-1	many
CASSVGLAEETQYF	TGTGCCAGCAGCGTAGGGCTAGCGGAAGAGACCCAGTACTTC	TRBD2	TRBV9	TRBJ2-5	NA
CASSSSPSLGREETYEQYF	TGTGCCAGCAGCAGTTCCCCCTCATTGGGACGGGAGGAGACCTACGAGCAGTACTTC	NA	TRBV21-1	TRBJ2-7	NA
CASSLVGVGNSYEQYF	TGTGCCAGCAGCTTAGTTGGCGTAGGGAACTCCTACGAGCAGTACTTC	NA	TRBV11-1	TRBJ2-7	few
CASSQEYGTDTQYF	TGTGCCAGCAGCCAAGAGTATGGCACAGATACGCAGTATTTT	NA	TRBV4-2	TRBJ2-3	many
CASGPEASYNSPLHF	TGTGCCAGCGGTCCAGAAGCCTCCTATAATTCACCCCTCCACTTT	NA	TRBV7-9	TRBJ1-6	few
CASSVAPRRTSGTSRYNEQFF	TGTGCCAGCAGCGTAGCCCCTAGACGGACTAGCGGGACCTCCAGATACAATGAGCAGTTCTTC	TRBD2	TRBV9	TRBJ2-1	many
CASRLAGGYNEQFF	TGTGCCAGCAGACTAGCGGGGGGCTACAATGAGCAGTTCTTC	TRBD2	TRBV6-1	TRBJ2-1	NA
CASSLGTGFGYEQYF	TGCGCCAGCAGCTTGGGGACAGGGTTCGGGTACGAGCAGTACTTC	TRBD1	TRBV5-1	TRBJ2-7	NA
CASSFAGALTDTQYF	TGTGCCAGCAGTTTCGCGGGGGCTCTCACAGATACGCAGTATTTT	NA	TRBV12-3/TRBV12-4	TRBJ2-3	NA
CASSIRGLDGYTF	TGTGCCAGTAGTATCAGGGGGCTGGATGGCTACACCTTC	TRBD1	TRBV19	TRBJ1-2	NA
CASSQRNRVTDTQYF	TGTGCCAGCAGCCAACGTAACAGGGTAACGGATACGCAGTATTTT	NA	TRBV3-1	TRBJ2-3	NA
CASRVGGMKETQYF	TGTGCCAGCAGGGTCGGCGGGATGAAAGAGACCCAGTACTTC	NA	TRBV2	TRBJ2-5	few
CASISTSGAPYEQYF	TGTGCCAGCATTTCGACTAGCGGGGCCCCCTACGAGCAGTACTTC	TRBD2	TRBV7-8	TRBJ2-7	many
CASSAVLNGEQFF	TGTGCCAGCAGCGCCGTTTTGAATGGTGAGCAGTTCTTC	NA	TRBV7-9	TRBJ2-1	few
CASSVLQVTDTQYF	TGTGCCAGCAGTGTACTACAGGTCACAGATACGCAGTATTTT	NA	TRBV2	TRBJ2-3	few
CSARDARGQADTQYF	TGCAGTGCTAGAGATGCCAGGGGGCAAGCAGATACGCAGTATTTT	TRBD1	TRBV20-1	TRBJ2-3	many
CAISRDSYMNTEAFF	TGTGCCATCAGTAGGGACAGCTACATGAACACTGAAGCTTTCTTT	TRBD1	TRBV10-3	TRBJ1-1	few
CASSRTGLNSPLHF	TGTGCCAGCAGTCGGACAGGCCTTAATTCACCCCTCCACTTT	TRBD1	TRBV6-1	TRBJ1-6	few